This T cell receptor (beta chain) came from a study of shared clonotypes between healthy human individuals. The assay ran at deep level. TCRdb keeps only in-frame clones here, not all; method: immunoSEQ multiplex PCR. The sample comprises 2 million to 2.5 million clones, approximately 93% of which are singletons, and under 0.45% rests with the top ten. Germline V gene data show CDR1 as MGHDK and CDR2 as SYGVNS. This CDR3 spans 12 amino acids. Trimming cost V 1 base and J 3 bases, with 3 bases left between them. It was into CD45RA+ naive and CD45RA-negative memory subsets that the CD4+ cells were split.

Specimen: naive CD4+ T cells from PBMCs. Subset reported: CD45RA+ positively selected. The chain joins TRBV25-1 to TRBJ1-1; D not certain. This TCR was recovered from a man aged 18 to 35 in good health. Some clones in this sample may be carry-over from other donors' samples. The CDR3 nucleotides are TGTGCCAGCAGTGAATCGGACACTGAAGCTTTCTTT. Translated: CASSESDTEAFF.